This T cell receptor (beta chain) was sequenced during a study of T cell changes during pregnancy in multiple sclerosis. Method: immunoSEQ multiplex PCR; TCRdb's copy keeps in-frame clones and lacks some. Counted here are some 80,000 clones, around 94% occurring once; the ten biggest clones make up roughly 0.14%. The sequence came from a female donor with multiple sclerosis, enrolled in a pregnancy study. The sample was CD4+ T cells from peripheral blood mononuclear cells, taken after pregnancy.

As DNA, the CDR3 is TGTGCCAGCAGTTTGCCGCCTAGGGGGAATGAAAAACTGTTTTTT. Translated, it gives CASSLPPRGNEKLFF. This chain joins TRBV28 and TRBJ1-4, with D perhaps matching TRBD1 (6 bases). The CDR3 covers 15 residues. Trimming removed 3 bases at V and 5 bases at J, with 13 bases between. Germline V CDR1 and CDR2: MDHEN, SYDVKM.